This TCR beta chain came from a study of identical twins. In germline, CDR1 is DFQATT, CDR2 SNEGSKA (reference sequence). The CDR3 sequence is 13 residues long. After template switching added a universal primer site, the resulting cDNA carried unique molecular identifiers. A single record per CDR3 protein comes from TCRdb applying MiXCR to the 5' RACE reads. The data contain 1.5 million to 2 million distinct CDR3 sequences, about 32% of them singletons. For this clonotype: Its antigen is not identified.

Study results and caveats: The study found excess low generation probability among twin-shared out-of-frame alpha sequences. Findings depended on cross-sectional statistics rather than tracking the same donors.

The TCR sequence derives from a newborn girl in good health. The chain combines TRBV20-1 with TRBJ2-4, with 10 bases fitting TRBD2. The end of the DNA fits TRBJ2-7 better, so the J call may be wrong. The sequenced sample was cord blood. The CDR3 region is CSARASGSHEQYF. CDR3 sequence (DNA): TGCAGTGCTAGAGCTAGCGGGAGCCACGAGCAGTACTTC.